These 31 T cell receptor beta chains share one sample of origin, sequenced in a study of tumor-infiltrating lymphocytes in glioblastoma multiforme. TCRB libraries came from RNA via three nested multiplex PCR rounds. TCRdb used MiXCR to reprocess the multiplex PCR reads, holding one entry per CDR3 protein. The sample holds approximately 16,000 distinct CDR3 sequences; 55% to 75% are singletons and the top ten take roughly 50%. The specimen was brain tumor tissue. Source of these receptors: a male donor with glioblastoma.

Points on this clonotype: A much larger clone lies one base from this, so it may be a read error. The genes are TRBV5-5 and TRBJ1-1; D unclear. Germline loops: CDR1 SGHKS, CDR2 YYEKEE (reference sequence). The CDR3 is 12 amino acids. The CDR3 sequence is CASILDWREAFF. CDR3 in DNA: TGTGCCAGCATCTTGGATTGGAGGGAAGCTTTCTTT.

Concerning this clonotype: No conserved phenylalanine or tryptophan is present at the end of the CDR3, so a read error is the likely explanation. The gene calls are TRBV12-3 or TRBV12-4 and TRBJ2-7, with 7 nucleotides matching TRBD1. This CDR3 is built from 15 residues. The ends lost 5 bases at V and 3 bases at J; junction bases unmatched: 10. The CDR3 reads CASSARVTGSYEQYL. The CDR3, as DNA: TGTGCCAGCAGTGCCCGTGTGACAGGGAGCTACGAGCAGTACCTC.

This clonotype turned up a few times. This chain links TRBV20-1 with TRBJ2-3; TRBD2 agrees at 12 bases. The CDR3 totals 17 residues. Losses at the gene ends were 0 bases for V and 14 bases for J; bases not matched to a gene: 18. The germline V gene encodes CDR1 DFQATT and CDR2 SNEGSKA (reference sequence). CDR3 sequence: CSARDPRTSGTTDAPYF. DNA for the CDR3: TGCAGTGCTAGAGACCCTAGGACTAGCGGGACAACAGATGCGCCGTATTTT.

The gene calls are TRBV12-3 or TRBV12-4 and TRBJ1-1; D call uncertain. The CDR3 has 14 residues. Between the trimmed V and J ends, which lost 3 bases and 1 base, there was a span of 9 bases. The CDR3 DNA follows: TGTGCCAGCAGTTTCTCGACCTCGAACACTGAAGCTTTCTTT. Its translation is CASSFSTSNTEAFF.

Concerning this clonotype itself: At one end the junction does not follow the germline gene, possibly because of a read error. The rearrangement links TRBV13 to TRBJ2-5; D perhaps matches TRBD2 (5 bases). Germline loops: CDR1 PRHDT, CDR2 FYEKMQ (reference sequence). This CDR3 comprises 15 residues. CDR3 sequence: CARSLSDWTQETQYF. Here the CDR3 DNA reads TGTGCCAGGAGCTTAAGTGATTGGACTCAAGAGACCCAGTACTTC.

The gene calls are TRBV7-9 and TRBJ2-7; D is tentatively TRBD1 or TRBD2 (5 bases each). This CDR3 contains 15 residues. The germline V gene has CDR1 SEHNR and CDR2 FQNEAQ (reference sequence). V shed 1 base and J shed 2 bases, with 12 bases lying between them. As DNA, the CDR3 is TGTGCCAGCAGCTTAGGGGACGGATTGACCTACGAGCAGTACTTC. This codes for CASSLGDGLTYEQYF. Full variable domain (outside the CDR3, taken from reference TRBV7-9 and TRBJ2-7): DTGVSQNPRHKITKRGQNVTFRCDPISEHNRLYWYRQTLGQGPEFLTYFQNEAQLEKSRLLSDRFSAERPKGSFSTLEIQRTEQGDSAMYLCASSLGDGLTYEQYFGPGTRLTVT.

A note on this clonotype: The final CDR3 position lacks the conserved phenylalanine or tryptophan, pointing to a likely read error. It is unclear where the CDR3 begins or ends on the DNA, so no DNA is shown, and the CDR3 is as TCRdb lists it. CDR3 amino acids: CSVDRGAEQDG. This chain joins TRBV29-1 and TRBJ2-7; no DNA check was done on the table's D call, TRBD1. From its first to its last residue, the CDR3 has 11 amino acids. Germline CDR1 reads SQVTM; CDR2 reads ANQGSEA.

This clonotype was observed at least ten times. The chain has TRBV4-1 and TRBJ2-1, with D unresolved. CDR3 length: 13 residues. From germline, CDR1 is MGHRA and CDR2 YSYEKL. The ends were cut back, 0 bases at V and 6 bases at J, with 6 bases in the middle. The CDR3 protein is CASSQDYLNEQFF. The CDR3 DNA is TGCGCCAGCAGCCAAGACTACCTCAATGAGCAGTTCTTC.

The V and J genes are TRBV6-2 or TRBV6-3 and TRBJ2-7, with D possibly being TRBD2 (6 bases). The germline V gene encodes CDR1 MNHEY and CDR2 SVGEGT. The V and J ends lost 8 bases and 2 bases respectively, with 16 bases between them. The CDR3 covers 14 residues. As DNA, the CDR3 is TGTGCCAGCGGCGTCTCCGGGGGACCCTACGAGCAGTACTTC. Its protein product is CASGVSGGPYEQYF.

The rearrangement uses TRBV20-1 and TRBJ1-4; maybe TRBD1 (5 bases). The CDR3 is made up of 14 amino acids. The germline CDR1 and CDR2 sequences are DFQATT and SNEGSKA (reference sequence). The V end lost 1 base, the J end lost 7 bases, and 13 bases lay between the germline ends. The CDR3 here is CSARGGREVEKLFF. CDR3 nucleotide sequence: TGCAGTGCTAGAGGGGGCAGGGAGGTTGAAAAACTGTTTTTT.

On this clonotype: One junction end disagrees with the germline gene, perhaps due to a read error. The genes are TRBV7-3 and TRBJ2-1, with 7 bases matching TRBD2. The CDR3 sequence is 13 residues long. Germline CDR1 is SGHTA and CDR2 is FQGTGA. CDR3 region: CTSRREGLSEQFF. CDR3 sequence (DNA): TGTACCAGCCGTAGGGAGGGGTTGAGTGAGCAGTTCTTC.

J is TRBJ1-2 and V is TRBV11-2; D may be TRBD1 (6 bases). V shed 6 bases and J shed 9 bases, with 23 bases lying between them. This CDR3 is 15 amino acids long. Germline CDR1 is SGHAT and CDR2 is FQNNGV. CDR3 nucleotide sequence: TGTGCCAGCAGTCTCCCGTCGGGGGCGGGTTATAGCTACACCTTC. Translated, it gives CASSLPSGAGYSYTF.

This clonotype is a singleton in its sample. The chain uses TRBV20-1 and TRBJ2-1; the D is unclear. V was shortened by 0 bases and J by 9 bases, with 6 bases between the two germline ends. This CDR3 comprises 11 residues. Germline loops: CDR1 DFQATT, CDR2 SNEGSKA (reference sequence). The CDR3 nucleotides read TGCAGTGCTAGAGATCTCGGTGAGCAGTTCTTC. It specifies CSARDLGEQFF.

This clonotype is a singleton in its sample. A junction boundary mismatches the germline segment, possibly from a read error. This rearrangement joins TRBV6-2 or TRBV6-3 to TRBJ2-3, with TRBD1 as a possible D gene (6 bases). Germline CDR1 reads MNHEY; CDR2 reads SVGEGT. CDR3 length: 14 amino acids. The DNA of the CDR3 is TGTGCCAGTGCCGGGACGGACAGCACAAATACGCAGTATTTT. It is translated as CASAGTDSTNTQYF.

A word on this clonotype: Compared with germline, one end of the junction differs, possibly owing to a read error. V and J are TRBV11-2 and TRBJ2-7; possibly TRBD1 or TRBD2 for D (6 bases each). There are 18 residues in the CDR3. Germline CDR1 SGHAT, CDR2 FQNNGV. Here the CDR3 reads CASSTLQLTVGPIRGQYF. The DNA for the CDR3 is TGTGCCAGCAGCACTCTTCAACTGACAGTGGGCCCTATACGGGGGCAGTATTTC.

Points on this clonotype: A much larger clone lies one base from this, so it may be a read error. The chain has TRBV19 and TRBJ2-1; the match to TRBD2 covers 7 bases. CDR1 and CDR2 from the germline V gene are LNHDA and SQIVND (reference sequence). The length of the CDR3 is 15 residues. The CDR3 loop is CASSIGGSVYNEPFF. CDR3 nucleotides: TGTGCCAGTAGTATCGGCGGGAGTGTCTACAATGAGCCGTTCTTC.

Concerning this clonotype: Because the CDR3 is missing its conserved closing phenylalanine or tryptophan, this is likely a read error. The chain employs TRBV10-2 and TRBJ2-1, with 15 bases lining up with TRBD2. The CDR3 is 15 amino acids. Per germline, CDR1 WSHSY and CDR2 SAAADI. The junction had 10 bases not matched to a gene; V was cut back by 6 bases and J by 13 bases. The CDR3 loop is CASRDGLAGGGEQFC. The CDR3 nucleotides are TGCGCCAGCAGGGACGGACTAGCGGGGGGGGGGGAACAGTTCTGC.

To note about this clonotype: At one boundary the junction diverges from the germline segment, which might be a read error. This chain links TRBV6-5 with TRBJ2-1; D gene ambiguous. The V gene's germline CDR1 is MNHEY and CDR2 SVGAGI. This CDR3 contains 14 residues. CDR3 in DNA: TGCGCCAGCAGTTACCGGCCGGGCTTCGGTGAGCAATTCTTC. Its protein is CASSYRPGFGEQFF.

This clonotype is judged medium-sized. V usage is TRBV10-2 and J usage is TRBJ1-5; TRBD1 agrees at 11 bases. The CDR3 consists of 15 residues. The J segment lost 2 bases and the V segment lost 8 bases, leaving 5 bases of the junction unmatched. Germline loops: CDR1 WSHSY, CDR2 SAAADI. The CDR3 DNA sequence: TGCGCCAGCGCTCGGGGACAGGGGGGCAATCAGCCCCAGCATTTT. Translation gives CASARGQGGNQPQHF.

On this clonotype: A junction end diverges from the germline sequence, so it may reflect a read error. The rearrangement links TRBV11-2 to TRBJ1-1, with D unresolved. The CDR3 is 14 amino acids. Germline V lookup: CDR1 SGHAT, CDR2 FQNNGV. As DNA, the CDR3 is TGTGCCAGCAGCTCAGGCTTGAGGGAGACTGAAGATTTCTTT. Its translation: CASSSGLRETEDFF.

This chain joins TRBV9 and TRBJ1-1, with D unclear. The CDR3 runs to 14 residues. Trimming left V 4 bases short and J 10 bases short, with 20 bases between. Germline V gene lookup returns CDR1 SGDLS and CDR2 YYNGEE. In nucleotides, the CDR3 is TGTGCCAGCAGCCCCGTGCCGGAGACTCCCGGAGCTTTCTTT. Protein: CASSPVPETPGAFF.

As regards this clonotype: Mismatch with germline at one junction end may stem from a read error. The V gene is TRBV30, the J gene TRBJ2-1; D not resolved. This CDR3 comprises 13 residues. The germline CDR1 and CDR2 sequences are GTSNPN and SVGIG (reference sequence). This chain's CDR3 is CVWERISSAEQFF. The CDR3 bases are TGTGTCTGGGAACGGATAAGCTCAGCTGAGCAGTTCTTC.

This chain connects TRBV6-5 to TRBJ2-3, with D possibly being TRBD1 or TRBD2 (5 bases each). The V end was cut by 5 bases, the J end by 2 bases, with 17 bases between. The CDR3 has 16 residues. Germline assignment: CDR1 MNHEY and CDR2 SVGAGI. The CDR3 nucleotides read TGTGCCAGCAGTCCCCGGGGCAGGCTCCCCACAGATACGCAGTATTTT. Translation: CASSPRGRLPTDTQYF.

The J gene is TRBJ1-5, the V gene TRBV9, with 9 bases aligning to TRBD1. CDR1 is SGDLS and CDR2 is YYNGEE in the germline V gene. CDR3 length equals 15 residues. V was pared by 7 bases and J by 4 bases, with 9 bases of the junction left unmatched. CDR3 DNA sequence: TGTGCCAGCTCTCCCGGACAGGGGAAAAATCAGCCCCAGCATTTT. Encoded protein: CASSPGQGKNQPQHF.

On this clonotype itself: At one of its ends the junction is not consistent with the germline gene, which may arise from a read error. The chain employs TRBV6-5 and TRBJ2-1, with TRBD2 matching over 9 bases. Germline-derived CDR1 and CDR2 are MNHEY and SVGAGI. This CDR3 is built from 16 residues. In DNA form, the CDR3 reads TGTGCCAGCAGTTACTCGGGGACTAGCTCCTACAATGAGCAGCTCTTC. It is translated as CASSYSGTSSYNEQLF.

The chain combines TRBV11-2 with TRBJ2-5; D possibly matches TRBD1 or TRBD2 (6 bases each). CDR1 is SGHAT, CDR2 FQNNGV, per germline. The ends were cut back, 5 bases at V and 5 bases at J, with 18 bases in the middle. The CDR3 totals 15 residues. The CDR3 coding sequence is TGTGCCAGCAGCCTCTCGACAGGTGGAGGGGAGACCCAGTACTTC. Its translation: CASSLSTGGGETQYF.

This CDR3 is CSAKQGAHEQYF. The CDR3 DNA reads TGCAGTGCTAAGCAGGGCGCCCACGAGCAGTACTTC. The V gene is TRBV20-1, the J gene TRBJ2-7; maybe TRBD1 (5 bases). CDR3 size: 12 residues. Trimming shortened V by 4 bases and J by 5 bases, and 12 bases separated the two germline ends. The V gene's germline CDR1 is DFQATT and CDR2 SNEGSKA (reference sequence).

This CDR3 reads CASSLAGGPHEQFF. The CDR3 bases are TGTGCCAGCAGTCTAGCGGGAGGGCCCCATGAGCAGTTCTTC. V gene TRBV6-1 combines with J gene TRBJ2-1, with TRBD2 identical over 12 bases. Per germline, CDR1 MNHNS and CDR2 SASEGT. Trimming took 5 bases from V and 8 from J; bases not matched to a gene: 4. The CDR3 is 14 amino acids.

The gene calls are TRBV20-1 and TRBJ2-1, with no clear D. The CDR3 covers 12 residues. V was clipped by 6 bases and J by 9 bases, with 15 bases between them. Germline V gene data show CDR1 as DFQATT and CDR2 as SNEGSKA (reference sequence). The CDR3 here is CSAETDRSEQFF. The CDR3 region has the DNA TGCAGTGCAGAAACTGATAGAAGTGAGCAGTTCTTC.

Points on this clonotype: This may be a read error, as it is one base from a much larger clone. The V and J genes are TRBV2 and TRBJ2-3; the D gene is possibly TRBD1 (6 bases). This CDR3 comprises 15 residues. In germline, CDR1 is SNHLY, CDR2 FYNNEI. V was cut by 10 bases and J by 4 bases, with 21 bases left in between. The CDR3 spells CANRSDTGSPDTQYF. The CDR3, as DNA: TGTGCCAATAGATCGGATACAGGGAGCCCAGATACGCAGTATTTT.

This chain connects TRBV6-2 or TRBV6-3 to TRBJ2-1; D may match TRBD1 or TRBD2 (5 bases each). Germline values: CDR1 MNHEY, CDR2 SVGEGT. The CDR3 has 13 residues. Between the trimmed V and J ends, which lost 6 bases and 8 bases, there was a span of 14 bases. The CDR3: CASSYEGSHEQFF. In DNA form, the CDR3 reads TGTGCCAGCAGCTACGAGGGGTCCCATGAGCAGTTCTTC.